The 18 T cell receptor beta chains below come from one sample, sequenced in a study of shared clonotypes between healthy human individuals. Sequencing was performed with immunoSEQ multiplex PCR; in TCRdb, only in-frame clones are kept and a portion is missing. This sample yields about 2.3 million clones, of which 85% to 95% are seen a single time; approximately 0.4% belongs to the top ten. The sample comprised naive CD4+ T cells from PBMCs. Subset denoted: CD45RA+ positively selected. Source of these receptors: a man in his late teens or twenties in good health. Some clones in this sample may be carry-over from other donors' samples.

In this sample, this clone turned up once. The V gene is TRBV5-6, the J gene TRBJ1-5; D remains unclear. Germline assignment: CDR1 SGHDT and CDR2 YYEEEE. Trimming stripped 2 bases from V and 0 bases from J, with 12 bases between. The CDR3 contains 16 residues. Written as DNA, the CDR3 is TGTGCCAGCAGCTTACTACGGGAGCCTAGCAATCAGCCCCAGCATTTT. The encoded protein is CASSLLREPSNQPQHF.

Of note for this clone: Other DNA sequences in this sample translate to the same CDR3. The chain joins TRBV7-2 to TRBJ2-7; TRBD2 aligns across 9 bases. The CDR3 totals 14 residues. V shed 1 base, J shed 2 bases, and the junction held 0 bases outside the gene matches. Germline lookup yields CDR1 SGHTA and CDR2 FQGNSA. The CDR3 DNA is TGTGCCAGCAGCTTAGGACTAGCGGCCTACGAGCAGTACTTC. It translates to CASSLGLAAYEQYF.

V usage is TRBV18 and J usage is TRBJ1-2, with 9 nucleotides matching TRBD1. CDR1 KGHSH and CDR2 LQKENI come from the germline V gene. This CDR3 comprises 15 residues. The V gene end was trimmed by 6 bases and the J gene end by 4 bases; junction bases not matched to a gene: 9. The CDR3 is CASSPGRDRAYGYTF. Here the CDR3 DNA reads TGTGCCAGCTCCCCAGGGCGGGACAGGGCCTATGGCTACACCTTC.

For this clone: The same CDR3 is also encoded by other DNA sequences in this sample. The rearrangement links TRBV29-1 to TRBJ2-1; 7 bases fit TRBD2. This CDR3 has 13 residues. The V gene's germline CDR1 is SQVTM and CDR2 ANQGSEA. Unmatched junction bases numbered 3, after V lost 7 bases and J lost 0 bases. The CDR3 sequence is CSERGSSYNEQFF. CDR3 DNA: TGCAGCGAGCGGGGTAGCTCCTACAATGAGCAGTTCTTC.

With respect to this clone: This same CDR3 is encoded by further DNA sequences in the sample. The V and J genes are TRBV5-1 and TRBJ2-3; D is perhaps TRBD1 (6 bases). Trimming stripped 1 base from V and 4 bases from J, with 13 bases between. CDR1 is SGHRS, CDR2 YFSETQ, per germline. The CDR3 has 15 amino acids. The CDR3 spells CASSLSTGLADTQYF. CDR3 nucleotide sequence: TGCGCCAGCAGCTTGAGTACAGGGTTGGCAGATACGCAGTATTTT.

The chain has TRBV7-9 and TRBJ1-1; 8 bases match TRBD1. The CDR3 is 13 residues long. The trim removed 7 bases at V and 8 bases at J, leaving 9 bases unmatched. CDR1 is SEHNR, CDR2 FQNEAQ, per germline (reference sequence). The CDR3 spells CASNRGQGSEAFF. CDR3 DNA sequence: TGTGCCAGCAACCGCGGACAGGGATCCGAAGCTTTCTTT.

J is TRBJ2-2 and V is TRBV19; possibly TRBD2 for D (5 bases). Trimming shortened V by 3 bases and J by 2 bases, and 16 bases separated the two germline ends. Germline assignment: CDR1 LNHDA and CDR2 SQIVND (reference sequence). The CDR3 runs 17 residues. For the CDR3, the DNA is TGTGCCAGTAGTATTAGAGGGTTGGATTTTAACACCGGGGAGCTGTTTTTT. It yields the protein CASSIRGLDFNTGELFF.

The rearrangement joins TRBV4-2 to TRBJ2-7; 13 nucleotides align to TRBD2. The CDR3 sequence is 15 residues long. CDR1 and CDR2 from the germline V gene are LGHNA and YNFKEQ. Germline trimming cut 4 bases from V and 3 bases from J; bases unmatched to any gene: 3. The CDR3 DNA sequence: TGTGCCAGCAGCCGGGGACTAGCGGGAAACTACGAGCAGTACTTC. It codes for CASSRGLAGNYEQYF.

The chain uses TRBV5-1 and TRBJ1-1; a possible D gene is TRBD1 (6 bases). The CDR3 has 14 amino acids. Germline V gene lookup returns CDR1 SGHRS and CDR2 YFSETQ. V was trimmed by 4 bases and J by 1 base, leaving 11 bases between them. The CDR3 reads CASSVGHQNTEAFF. The CDR3 DNA is TGCGCCAGCAGCGTGGGACACCAGAACACTGAAGCTTTCTTT. The full variable domain, completed using reference TRBV5-1 and TRBJ1-1, is KAGVTQTPRYLIKTRGQQVTLSCSPISGHRSVSWYQQTPGQGLQFLFEYFSETQRNKGNFPGRFSGRQFSNSRSEMNVSTLELGDSALYLCASSVGHQNTEAFFGQGTRLTVV.

This clone appeared a single time. The genes are TRBV15 and TRBJ2-3, with no clear D. V was clipped by 5 bases and J by 3 bases, with 12 bases between them. Germline V gene data show CDR1 as LNHNV and CDR2 as YYDKDF (reference sequence). CDR3 length: 14 residues. The CDR3 sequence is CATSSRTGTDTQYF. The CDR3 DNA reads TGTGCCACCAGCTCCCGGACCGGGACAGATACGCAGTATTTT.

In regard to this clone: This sample includes further DNA sequences coding for the same CDR3. V gene TRBV6-5 combines with J gene TRBJ2-3, with 7 positions matching TRBD1. With V trimmed by 3 bases and J by 1 base, 1 base remained unmatched. CDR3 length: 14 amino acids. Germline loops: CDR1 MNHEY, CDR2 SVGAGI. CDR3 residues: CASSYDRGTDTQYF. DNA of the CDR3: TGTGCCAGCAGTTATGACAGGGGCACAGATACGCAGTATTTT.

This sequence joins TRBV7-2 and TRBJ2-1; TRBD2 is a possible D gene (6 bases). The CDR3 contains 15 residues. Germline V gene lookup returns CDR1 SGHTA and CDR2 FQGNSA. Trimming took 0 bases from V and 7 from J, leaving 13 bases between them. CDR3 loop: CASSLASSTRNEQFF. The CDR3 nucleotides read TGTGCCAGCAGCTTAGCGTCTTCGACTAGGAATGAGCAGTTCTTC.

The V call is TRBV6-1, the J call TRBJ1-2; D uncertain. The CDR3 totals 13 residues. Trimming pared 6 bases from V and 1 base from J, leaving 9 bases between. Germline assignment: CDR1 MNHNS and CDR2 SASEGT. The DNA of the CDR3 is TGTGCCAGCAGAGCAGTCCATAACTATGGCTACACCTTC. Residues: CASRAVHNYGYTF.

This clone was detected only once. The chain recombines TRBV7-9 with TRBJ1-2, with 10 bases identical to TRBD1. The germline gives CDR1 SEHNR, CDR2 FQNEAQ (reference sequence). V shed 8 bases, J shed 5 bases, and the junction held 5 bases outside the gene matches. The CDR3 length is 13 residues. The CDR3 DNA sequence: TGTGCCAGCGGGACAGGGGTACAGTATGGCTACACCTTC. Translating it yields CASGTGVQYGYTF.

The CDR3 spells CASFRGSSGANVLTF. DNA for the CDR3: TGTGCCAGCTTCAGGGGGTCGTCTGGGGCCAACGTCCTGACTTTC. The rearrangement links TRBV28 to TRBJ2-6; 7 nucleotides line up with TRBD1. This CDR3 has 15 residues. The germline gives CDR1 MDHEN, CDR2 SYDVKM. V was pared by 8 bases and J by 1 base, with 5 bases of the junction left unmatched.

The chain is built from TRBV2 and TRBJ2-5, with 8 positions matching TRBD1. The V gene's germline CDR1 is SNHLY and CDR2 FYNNEI. Trimming took 5 bases from V and 4 from J; bases not matched to a gene: 3. This CDR3 spans 13 amino acids. This CDR3 is CASSKDRGETQYF. CDR3 coding DNA: TGTGCCAGCAGTAAAGACAGGGGAGAGACCCAGTACTTC.

The chain has TRBV28 and TRBJ2-6; possibly TRBD1 or TRBD2 for D (6 bases each). Trimming took 8 bases from V and 4 from J, leaving 21 bases between them. Per germline, CDR1 MDHEN and CDR2 SYDVKM. The CDR3 runs 17 residues. The CDR3 nucleotides are TGTGCCAGCTACCAGTCCGGGGGCGCTTCCGGGGCCAACGTCCTGACTTTC. Translation: CASYQSGGASGANVLTF.

This chain links TRBV7-2 with TRBJ2-7, with 7 bases that match TRBD1. Germline V CDR1 and CDR2: SGHTA, FQGNSA. The V and J ends lost 1 base and 4 bases, in that order; junction bases with no gene match: 7. The CDR3 totals 15 residues. CDR3 loop: CASSLVGQGDYEQYF. DNA for the CDR3: TGTGCCAGCAGCTTAGTGGGTCAGGGGGATTACGAGCAGTACTTC.